One sample yielded the 24 T cell receptor beta chains listed below, sequenced in a study of cytomegalovirus exposure and HLA in healthy donors. In the PCR, 60 Vbeta and 13 Jbeta primers were used. The data were produced by immunoSEQ multiplex PCR, yet TCRdb's version contains in-frame clones alone and is incomplete. The sample has some 99,000 clones; nearly 70% are singletons. Specimen: PBMCs. These receptors originate from a woman aged 70-85 years in good health and CMV-seropositive.

The rearrangement uses TRBV30 and TRBJ1-4; possible D gene TRBD1, 6 bases. V dropped 2 bases and J dropped 8 bases, with 15 bases sitting between them. Per the germline V gene, CDR1 is GTSNPN and CDR2 is SVGIG (reference sequence). This CDR3 has 14 residues. CDR3 sequence (DNA): TGTGCCTGGAGTCCCGGACAGATAGGGGAAAAACTGTTTTTT. Residues: CAWSPGQIGEKLFF. The entire variable domain, with the rest obtained from reference TRBV30 and TRBJ1-4, is as follows: SQTIHQWPATLVQPVGSPLSLECTVEGTSNPNLYWYRQAAGRGLQLLFYSVGIGQISSEVPQNLSASRPQDRQFILSSKKLLLSDSGFYLCAWSPGQIGEKLFFGSGTQLSVL.

CDR3 in amino acids: CASSYGGTSGHEQFF. The DNA of the CDR3 is TGTGCCAGCAGTTACGGTGGGACTAGCGGCCATGAGCAGTTCTTC. V is TRBV6-5 and J is TRBJ2-1; TRBD2 agrees at 11 bases. Losses at the gene ends were 2 bases for V and 8 bases for J; bases not matched to a gene: 5. The germline CDR1 and CDR2 sequences are MNHEY and SVGAGI. The length of the CDR3 is 15 residues.

The chain uses TRBV25-1 and TRBJ2-2; 8 nucleotides align to TRBD1. The germline gives CDR1 MGHDK, CDR2 SYGVNS. The CDR3 loop spans 15 amino acids. J was trimmed by 4 bases and V by 2 bases; bases with no gene match: 3. The CDR3 DNA is TGTGCCAGCAGTGAAACAGGGGGGAGCACCGGGGAGCTGTTTTTT. It codes for CASSETGGSTGELFF.

The chain employs TRBV4-1 and TRBJ2-5, with D perhaps matching TRBD2 (5 bases). Trimming stripped 4 bases from V and 4 bases from J, with 10 bases between. The CDR3 extends over 13 amino acids. Germline CDR1 reads MGHRA; CDR2 reads YSYEKL. CDR3 amino acids: CASSRARAETQYF. The CDR3 coding sequence is TGCGCCAGCAGCCGCGCGCGGGCAGAGACCCAGTACTTC.

This clone was seen a handful of times. J is TRBJ2-7 and V is TRBV27; 13 bases align to TRBD2. Germline lookup yields CDR1 MNHEY and CDR2 SMNVEV (reference sequence). The CDR3 is 16 residues long. V lost 5 bases and J lost 0; bases outside the gene matches: 4. CDR3 bases: TGTGCCAGCAGTAGAGGGACTAGCGGGATCTCCTACGAGCAGTACTTC. Protein product: CASSRGTSGISYEQYF.

The rearrangement uses TRBV6-6 and TRBJ1-1, with D perhaps TRBD1 (5 bases). CDR3 length: 15 residues. Per germline, CDR1 MNHNY and CDR2 SVGAGI (reference sequence). V was clipped by 6 bases and J by 4 bases, with 18 bases between them. The CDR3 spells CASSHDVGRITEAFF. The CDR3 coding sequence is TGTGCCAGCAGCCACGACGTGGGGCGGATCACTGAAGCTTTCTTT.

V is TRBV7-8 and J is TRBJ1-2, with a tentative D call TRBD1 (6 bases). CDR1 SGHVS and CDR2 FQNEAQ come from the germline V gene. V dropped 3 bases and J dropped 0 bases, with 8 bases sitting between them. The length of the CDR3 is 14 residues. CDR3 nucleotides: TGTGCCAGCAGCTTCAAGGGGGCTAACTATGGCTACACCTTC. Translating it yields CASSFKGANYGYTF.

The rearrangement links TRBV14 to TRBJ1-2; a weak D match, TRBD1 (5 bases). V was trimmed by 0 bases and J by 8 bases, leaving 13 bases between them. The CDR3 consists of 14 residues. CDR1 SGHDN and CDR2 FVKESK come from the germline V gene. CDR3 in DNA: TGTGCCAGCAGCCAAGATTGGGGGACTGGGGGCTACACCTTC. The encoded protein is CASSQDWGTGGYTF.

This clone has just a few counts. V usage is TRBV10-3 and J usage is TRBJ1-1; 9 bases line up with TRBD1. Germline V gene sequence: CDR1 ENHRY, CDR2 SYGVKD. The CDR3 is 16 amino acids. Trimming cost V 7 bases and J 0 bases; bases outside gene matches: 9. The CDR3: CAITTGGAGMNTEAFF. DNA of the CDR3: TGTGCCATCACCACAGGGGGCGCGGGGATGAACACTGAAGCTTTCTTT.

The chain links TRBV10-3 to TRBJ1-1; 9 bases map to TRBD1. J was trimmed by 6 bases and V by 5 bases; bases with no gene match: 10. This CDR3 has 15 amino acids. The V gene's germline CDR1 is ENHRY and CDR2 SYGVKD. CDR3 sequence reads: CAISKDPGQGSEAFF. The CDR3 nucleotides read TGTGCCATCAGTAAGGACCCGGGACAGGGTTCTGAAGCTTTCTTT.

This clone was found a few times. The rearrangement joins TRBV19 to TRBJ1-2; TRBD1 matches 9 bases. The CDR3 contains 16 residues. Per the germline V gene, CDR1 is LNHDA and CDR2 is SQIVND (reference sequence). V lost 6 bases to trimming and J lost 4 bases; unmatched junction nucleotides: 12. CDR3 DNA sequence: TGTGCCAGTAGCCGCCCGACAGGGGGGGGTAGCTATGGCTACACCTTC. This codes for CASSRPTGGGSYGYTF.

This clone was observed a few times. The V and J genes are TRBV5-1 and TRBJ2-3; 11 nucleotides line up with TRBD2. This CDR3 has 16 residues. V dropped 0 bases and J dropped 2; count of bases not matched to a gene: 2. Per germline, CDR1 SGHRS and CDR2 YFSETQ. The CDR3 spells CASSLVAGGITDTQYF. For the CDR3, the DNA is TGCGCCAGCAGCTTGGTAGCGGGGGGGATCACAGATACGCAGTATTTT.

This clone was counted only a few times. Other nucleotide sequences in the sample specify the same CDR3. The gene calls are TRBV7-2 and TRBJ2-7; maybe TRBD1 (6 bases). The CDR3 has 14 amino acids. Trimming took off 5 bases at V and 0 bases at J, with 11 bases between the two ends. The V gene's germline CDR1 is SGHTA and CDR2 FQGNSA. The CDR3 reads CASSLQGSSYEQYF. Here the CDR3 DNA reads TGTGCCAGCAGCCTACAGGGCAGCTCCTACGAGCAGTACTTC. Filled out from reference TRBV7-2 and TRBJ2-7, the complete variable domain reads GAGVSQSPSNKVTEKGKDVELRCDPISGHTALYWYRQSLGQGLEFLIYFQGNSAPDKSGLPSDRFSAERTGGSVSTLTIQRTQQEDSAVYLCASSLQGSSYEQYFGPGTRLTVT.

This clone appeared a few times. The chain carries TRBV5-1 and TRBJ2-1; D might be TRBD1 (5 bases). There are 15 residues in the CDR3. The germline CDR1 and CDR2 sequences are SGHRS and YFSETQ. Trimming cost V 2 bases and J 9 bases, with 18 bases left between them. The CDR3 loop reads CASSLGQGGIGEQFF. In DNA form, the CDR3 reads TGCGCCAGCAGCTTAGGGCAGGGTGGGATCGGTGAGCAGTTCTTC.

The gene calls are TRBV7-8 and TRBJ1-2, with 9 bases lining up with TRBD1. The CDR3 covers 17 residues. J lost 5 bases, V lost 6 bases, and 16 bases had no gene match. CDR1 is SGHVS, CDR2 FQNEAQ, per germline. CDR3 protein: CASSPVVTGGRSYGYTF. The CDR3 bases are TGTGCCAGCAGTCCCGTGGTTACAGGGGGCAGATCGTATGGCTACACCTTC.

A few counts support this clone. CDR3 protein: CASSPRLTTTDTQYF. For the CDR3, the DNA is TGTGCCAGCAGCCCGCGCCTAACCACCACAGATACGCAGTATTTT. The V gene is TRBV11-2, the J gene TRBJ2-3; no firm D call. The CDR3 extends over 15 amino acids. From germline, CDR1 is SGHAT and CDR2 FQNNGV. The germline V and J ends were trimmed by 5 bases and 2 bases, with 14 bases remaining between them.

The chain employs TRBV2 and TRBJ2-7; 8 bases are shared with TRBD2. Per the germline V gene, CDR1 is SNHLY and CDR2 is FYNNEI. The CDR3 totals 16 residues. Trimming took 2 bases from V and 2 from J; bases not matched to a gene: 8. The CDR3 coding sequence is TGTGCCAGCAGTGAATTGGTTAGCGGGGCGGCCTACGAGCAGTACTTC. It specifies CASSELVSGAAYEQYF.

The gene calls are TRBV29-1 and TRBJ2-3; D unclear. The CDR3 has 12 amino acids. Trimming removed 3 bases at V and 3 bases at J, with 7 bases between. CDR1 SQVTM and CDR2 ANQGSEA come from the germline V gene. CDR3: CSVDKSTDTQYF. DNA of the CDR3: TGCAGCGTTGACAAGAGTACAGATACGCAGTATTTT.

This chain links TRBV4-3 with TRBJ2-7; 12 nucleotides align to TRBD2. After removal of 0 bases from V and 0 bases from J, the junction contained 6 bases not matched to a gene. This CDR3 has 18 amino acids. Germline V gene lookup returns CDR1 LGHNA and CDR2 YSLEER. The CDR3 region is CASSQDPTSGGRSYEQYF. DNA of the CDR3: TGCGCCAGCAGCCAAGACCCGACTAGCGGGGGCCGCTCCTACGAGCAGTACTTC.

The chain is built from TRBV29-1 and TRBJ1-1; a weak D match, TRBD1 (6 bases). Germline V gene lookup returns CDR1 SQVTM and CDR2 ANQGSEA. This CDR3 spans 13 amino acids. Trimming cost V 7 bases and J 1 base, with 13 bases left between them. The CDR3 DNA reads TGCAGCGCTCCAAGGGGGGGGAACACTGAAGCTTTCTTT. Its translation is CSAPRGGNTEAFF.

The chain is built from TRBV5-1 and TRBJ1-1; 8 bases line up with TRBD1. The CDR3 runs to 16 residues. Germline loops: CDR1 SGHRS, CDR2 YFSETQ. V dropped 4 bases and J dropped 0; count of bases not matched to a gene: 8. This CDR3 is CASSPGQGNMNTEAFF. The CDR3 coding sequence is TGCGCCAGCAGCCCCGGACAGGGCAACATGAACACTGAAGCTTTCTTT.

The genes are TRBV5-1 and TRBJ2-1, with 10 bases lining up with TRBD2. This CDR3 is built from 17 residues. Germline V CDR1 and CDR2: SGHRS, YFSETQ. With V trimmed by 0 bases and J by 5 bases, 8 bases remained unmatched. The DNA for the CDR3 is TGCGCCAGCAGCTTGGACCTAAGCGGGGGGGTGAACAATGAGCAGTTCTTC. It specifies CASSLDLSGGVNNEQFF.

The V and J genes are TRBV5-1 and TRBJ2-5, with D perhaps TRBD2 (6 bases). This CDR3 spans 14 amino acids. Trimming cost V 4 bases and J 2 bases, with 12 bases left between them. Germline V gene data show CDR1 as SGHRS and CDR2 as YFSETQ. CDR3 sequence reads: CASSRQGTQETQYF. CDR3 in DNA: TGCGCCAGCAGCCGTCAAGGGACTCAAGAGACCCAGTACTTC. The full variable domain, in which reference TRBV5-1 and TRBJ2-5 provide the parts outside the CDR3, is KAGVTQTPRYLIKTRGQQVTLSCSPISGHRSVSWYQQTPGQGLQFLFEYFSETQRNKGNFPGRFSGRQFSNSRSEMNVSTLELGDSALYLCASSRQGTQETQYFGPGTRLLVL.

The chain combines TRBV18 with TRBJ2-4; maybe TRBD1 (5 bases). Germline V CDR1 and CDR2: KGHSH, LQKENI. This CDR3 is 15 amino acids long. Trimming removed 2 bases at V and 7 bases at J, with 15 bases between. This CDR3 reads CASSPTAGITNIQYF. The CDR3 DNA reads as TGTGCCAGCTCACCAACAGCAGGGATCACGAACATTCAGTACTTC.